This T cell receptor (beta chain) came from a study of T cells in women clearing cervical HPV infection. Study background: With HLA typing for only a few women, HLA confounding remains possible.

CDR1 SSHAT and CDR2 FNYEAQ come from the germline V gene (reference sequence). This CDR3 contains 14 residues. Turning to this clone: Relative to the germline gene, one junction end is altered; a read error may explain this. The CDR3 end lies 3 residues beyond the end of the read and is filled in from the germline J gene.

Using immunoSEQ multiplex PCR, the repertoire was profiled, and TCRdb retains in-frame clones only, with some absent. The sample table sets out about 18,000 clones. The sequence was obtained from a woman aged 18 to 69 with a cervical HPV16 infection that either progressed to CIN3+ or cleared (not recorded which). Sample: blood buffy coat. The chain recombines TRBV7-7 with TRBJ1-1; D is ambiguous. CDR3 protein: CASSLDVVTDTAFF. Partial CDR3 DNA: TGTGCTAGCAGCTTAGATGTGGTAACAGATACG.